A selection of T cell receptor beta chains follows, all from one sample in a study of CD8+ T cells in alopecia areata. Sequenced by immunoSEQ multiplex PCR; TCRdb stores in-frame clones only, minus some. This sample has over 85,000 clones; 41% occur once, and the top ten carry approximately 1.2%. The sample consisted of CD4+ T cells sorted from blood. The receptors originated from a human donor with alopecia areata. Each CDR3 is given with its conserved first and last residue. D genes are given only for firm matches. Part of the rows lack a size; the others show once, few, many or a class for expanded clones.

D gene: TRBD1
J gene: TRBJ2-1
V gene: TRBV6-6
clone size: once
CDR3 protein: CASRGTASYNEQFF
CDR3 DNA: TGTGCCAGCAGGGGGACAGCCTCCTACAATGAGCAGTTCTTC

D gene: TRBD1
J gene: TRBJ2-3
V gene: TRBV29-1
clone size: -
CDR3 protein: CSVVRTGADTDTQYF
CDR3 DNA: TGCAGCGTTGTCCGGACAGGGGCGGACACAGATACGCAGTATTTT

D gene: -
J gene: TRBJ2-4
V gene: TRBV23-1
clone size: -
CDR3 protein: CASSQFGRLQNIQYF
CDR3 DNA: TGCGCCAGCAGTCAATTTGGGAGACTTCAGAACATTCAGTACTTC

D gene: TRBD2
J gene: TRBJ2-4
V gene: TRBV7-9
clone size: once
CDR3 protein: CASSLGSAGLAKNIQYF
CDR3 DNA: TGTGCCAGCAGCTTAGGTTCAGCGGGATTAGCCAAAAACATTCAGTACTTC

D gene: -
J gene: TRBJ2-2
V gene: TRBV29-1
clone size: few
CDR3 protein: CSVEWLYAGELFF
CDR3 DNA: TGCAGCGTTGAGTGGCTATACGCCGGGGAGCTGTTTTTT

D gene: -
J gene: TRBJ1-2
V gene: TRBV25-1
clone size: -
CDR3 protein: CASSVNRARGYGYTF
CDR3 DNA: TGTGCCAGCAGTGTTAACAGGGCCCGGGGCTATGGCTACACCTTC

D gene: -
J gene: TRBJ2-2
V gene: TRBV29-1
clone size: few
CDR3 protein: CSVGVGGGIFGTGELFF
CDR3 DNA: TGCAGCGTTGGTGTAGGTGGGGGGATCTTTGGCACCGGGGAGCTGTTTTTT

D gene: -
J gene: TRBJ2-3
V gene: TRBV27
clone size: -
CDR3 protein: CASSLSFQGWDTDTQYF
CDR3 DNA: TGTGCCAGCAGTTTATCGTTCCAGGGCTGGGACACAGATACGCAGTATTTT

D gene: -
J gene: TRBJ2-4
V gene: TRBV30
clone size: -
CDR3 protein: CAWSVRGGQYF
CDR3 DNA: TGTGCCTGGAGTGTACGCGGGGGCCAGTACTTC

D gene: -
J gene: TRBJ2-3
V gene: TRBV28
clone size: -
CDR3 protein: CASSFVPSAERDTQYF
CDR3 DNA: TGTGCCAGCAGTTTTGTCCCGTCAGCCGAGAGAGATACGCAGTATTTT

D gene: -
J gene: TRBJ2-5
V gene: TRBV20-1
clone size: -
CDR3 protein: CSADRQETQYF
CDR3 DNA: TGCAGTGCTGACCGACAGGAGACCCAGTACTTC

D gene: -
J gene: TRBJ2-4
V gene: TRBV27
clone size: -
CDR3 protein: CASSPTGRHIQYF
CDR3 DNA: TGTGCCAGCAGCCCGACAGGGAGGCACATTCAGTACTTC

D gene: -
J gene: TRBJ2-3
V gene: TRBV5-6
clone size: -
CDR3 protein: CASSLESGDADTQYF
CDR3 DNA: TGTGCCAGCAGCTTGGAGTCAGGAGACGCAGATACGCAGTATTTT

D gene: TRBD2
J gene: TRBJ2-7
V gene: TRBV5-1
clone size: -
CDR3 protein: CASSQSGGRESEQYF
CDR3 DNA: TGCGCCAGCAGCCAATCGGGGGGTCGGGAGTCCGAGCAGTACTTC